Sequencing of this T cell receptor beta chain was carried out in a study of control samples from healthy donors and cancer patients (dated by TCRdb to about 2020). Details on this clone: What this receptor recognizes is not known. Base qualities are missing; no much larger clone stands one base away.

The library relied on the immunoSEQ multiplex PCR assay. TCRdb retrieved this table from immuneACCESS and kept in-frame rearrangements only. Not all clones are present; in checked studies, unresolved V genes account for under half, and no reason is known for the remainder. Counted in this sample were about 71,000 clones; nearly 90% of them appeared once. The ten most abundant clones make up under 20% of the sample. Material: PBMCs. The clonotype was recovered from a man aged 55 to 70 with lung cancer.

The encoded CDR3 is CAWMLAGRANVLTF. The nucleotides read TGTGCCTGGATGCTGGCAGGCCGGGCCAACGTCCTGACTTTC. The chain links TRBV30 with TRBJ2-6; the D gene cannot be named for sure. V lost 4 bases and J lost 5 bases; the stretch between them is 12 bases long. The CDR3 starts with the cysteine, ends with the phenylalanine, and has 14 residues. The kept DNA is CDR3 alone, 42 bases in frame from the first base. The germline V gene (reference sequence) specifies GTSNPN as CDR1 and SVGIG as CDR2.